These 18 T cell receptor beta chains were sequenced from one sample in a study of OX40 agonist ivuxolimab in advanced cancers. The method was immunoSEQ multiplex PCR; TCRdb's version includes in-frame clones alone and lacks a portion of them. The sample lists 55,000 to 65,000 clones; about 90% were seen once. Sequencing was performed on CD4+ or CD8+ T cells sorted from blood, taken in a trial of the OX40 agonist ivuxolimab. These receptors were collected from an adult with an advanced solid tumor such as melanoma, head and neck, liver or kidney cancer.

This chain uses TRBV18 with TRBJ2-1; tentatively, D is TRBD1 (5 bases). The germline V gene encodes CDR1 KGHSH and CDR2 LQKENI. This CDR3 region has 16 residues. Trimming took 1 base from V and 2 from J, leaving 12 bases between them. This chain's CDR3 is CASSPQVQGAYNEQFF. As DNA, the CDR3 is TGTGCCAGCTCACCACAGGTCCAAGGGGCCTACAATGAGCAGTTCTTC.

This chain uses TRBV9 with TRBJ2-3; 10 nucleotides match TRBD2. Germline lookup yields CDR1 SGDLS and CDR2 YYNGEE. The J segment lost 7 bases and the V segment lost 5 bases, leaving 13 bases of the junction unmatched. This CDR3 comprises 16 residues. The chain's CDR3 is CASRDRLAGEGNTQYF. Here the CDR3 DNA reads TGTGCCAGCAGGGACAGGCTAGCGGGAGAAGGGAATACGCAGTATTTT.

V is TRBV25-1 and J is TRBJ2-1; TRBD2 might be the D (6 bases). Trimming took 0 bases from V and 5 from J, leaving 11 bases between them. The CDR3 runs to 15 residues. The germline gives CDR1 MGHDK, CDR2 SYGVNS. This chain's CDR3 is CASSEYKEGHNEQFF. The CDR3 coding sequence is TGTGCCAGCAGTGAATATAAGGAGGGGCACAATGAGCAGTTCTTC.

This clone was detected a few times. The chain recombines TRBV28 with TRBJ1-2; D possibly corresponds to TRBD1 (6 bases). The CDR3 consists of 14 residues. Germline V gives CDR1 MDHEN, CDR2 SYDVKM. Trimming left V 7 bases short and J 1 base short, with 13 bases between. The CDR3: CASNPRGDNYGYTF. As DNA, the CDR3 is TGTGCCAGCAATCCCAGGGGAGATAACTATGGCTACACCTTC.

The rearrangement links TRBV7-9 to TRBJ2-7; 9 positions match TRBD1. The CDR3 has 14 amino acids. V lost 6 bases, J lost 4 bases, and 7 bases stayed unmatched. Germline CDR1 is SEHNR and CDR2 is FQNEAQ (reference sequence). This chain's CDR3 is CASRLTGGGYEQYF. For the CDR3, the DNA is TGTGCCAGCAGGTTGACAGGGGGTGGGTACGAGCAGTACTTC.

This clone showed up just once. The chain uses TRBV5-1 and TRBJ2-7, with 7 bases identical to TRBD1. The trim removed 0 bases at V and 4 bases at J, leaving 4 bases unmatched. Germline V gene sequence: CDR1 SGHRS, CDR2 YFSETQ. The CDR3 is made up of 14 amino acids. The CDR3 protein is CASSLVVTGYEQYF. CDR3 bases: TGCGCCAGCAGCTTGGTAGTGACAGGGTACGAGCAGTACTTC.

In this sample, this clone turned up once. The rearrangement uses TRBV7-3 and TRBJ2-3; 14 bases are shared with TRBD2. The CDR3 is made up of 14 amino acids. CDR1 is SGHTA and CDR2 is FQGTGA in the germline V gene. With 10 bases clipped from V and 6 bases from J, the junction kept 6 bases outside the gene matches. CDR3 sequence reads: CATATSGRGDTQYF. CDR3 DNA: TGTGCCACCGCGACTAGCGGGAGGGGCGATACGCAGTATTTT.

The chain carries TRBV29-1 and TRBJ1-2; tentatively, D is TRBD1 (5 bases). Germline CDR1 is SQVTM and CDR2 is ANQGSEA. The CDR3 spans 12 residues. V lost 7 bases to trimming and J lost 0 bases, with 9 bases between them. The CDR3 protein is CSGGAANYGYTF. In nucleotides, the CDR3 is TGCAGCGGGGGCGCGGCTAACTATGGCTACACCTTC. Full variable domain (remainder filled in from reference TRBV29-1 and TRBJ1-2): SAVISQKPSRDICQRGTSLTIQCQVDSQVTMMFWYRQQPGQSLTLIATANQGSEATYESGFVIDKFPISRPNLTFSTLTVSNMSPEDSSIYLCSGGAANYGYTFGSGTRLTVV.

This rearrangement joins TRBV7-6 to TRBJ2-3, with TRBD2 as a possible D gene (7 bases). Deletions cut 0 bases from V and 8 bases from J, with 9 bases between. The CDR3 runs 13 residues. CDR1 SGHVS and CDR2 FNYEAQ come from the germline V gene. CDR3 bases: TGTGCCAGCAGCTTAGCGGGGGGGCGTACGCAGTATTTT. It translates to CASSLAGGRTQYF.

This chain uses TRBV6-5 with TRBJ2-5; 15 bases match TRBD2. This CDR3 has 16 residues. Germline V gives CDR1 MNHEY, CDR2 SVGAGI. V trimming: 4 bases; J trimming: 5 bases; junction bases outside the gene matches: 5. The CDR3 reads CASSSHGLAGGETQYF. CDR3 sequence (DNA): TGTGCCAGCAGTTCCCACGGACTAGCGGGAGGGGAGACCCAGTACTTC.

The rearrangement uses TRBV5-1 and TRBJ2-2, with D possibly being TRBD1 (6 bases). CDR3 length: 16 amino acids. Trimming removed 0 bases from V and 6 bases from J, with 15 bases in between. The germline V gene encodes CDR1 SGHRS and CDR2 YFSETQ. The DNA for the CDR3 is TGCGCCAGCAGCTTGGAATGGCAGGGGATACCCGGGGAGCTGTTTTTT. It specifies CASSLEWQGIPGELFF.

The chain joins TRBV7-3 to TRBJ2-1; TRBD2 matches 7 bases. Germline CDR1 and CDR2: SGHTA and FQGTGA. This CDR3 is built from 14 residues. The J segment lost 7 bases and the V segment lost 2 bases, leaving 5 bases of the junction unmatched. The CDR3: CASSLLAGVNEQFF. CDR3 DNA sequence: TGTGCCAGCAGCTTACTCGCGGGAGTTAATGAGCAGTTCTTC.

J is TRBJ2-2 and V is TRBV5-1; D possibly corresponds to TRBD2 (7 bases). The ends were cut back, 0 bases at V and 9 bases at J, with 27 bases in the middle. CDR1 is SGHRS and CDR2 is YFSETQ in the germline V gene. CDR3 length: 19 residues. For the CDR3, the DNA is TGCGCCAGCAGCTTGGCAGGATGGCGGGGGCGGGAGTCCAGCTGGGAGCTGTTTTTT. Its translation is CASSLAGWRGRESSWELFF.

The CDR3 region is CASSWDREGFEQFF. For the CDR3, the DNA is TGTGCCAGCAGCTGGGACCGGGAAGGTTTTGAGCAGTTCTTC. The chain uses TRBV7-9 and TRBJ2-1, with D tentatively TRBD1 or TRBD2 (5 bases each). Trimming stripped 4 bases from V and 9 bases from J, with 16 bases between. The CDR3 is 14 residues long. From germline, CDR1 is SEHNR and CDR2 FQNEAQ (reference sequence).

V is TRBV11-1 and J is TRBJ1-3; D gene uncertain. The ends were cut back, 2 bases at V and 4 bases at J, with 6 bases in the middle. Germline V CDR1 and CDR2: SGHAT, FQDESV (reference sequence). The CDR3 is 13 amino acids. DNA for the CDR3: TGTGCCAGCAGCTTACAGAGGGGAAACACCATATATTTT. It translates to CASSLQRGNTIYF. Looking up the rest from reference TRBV11-1 and TRBJ1-3 gives the full variable domain: EAEVAQSPRYKITEKSQAVAFWCDPISGHATLYWYRQILGQGPELLVQFQDESVVDDSQLPKDRFSAERLKGVDSTLKIQPAELGDSAMYLCASSLQRGNTIYFGEGSWLTVV.

This chain uses TRBV21-1 with TRBJ2-3. TRBV21-1 is noted as a pseudogene. There are 13 residues in the CDR3. CDR3 DNA: TGTGCCAGCAGCACCAAGGGTTCAGATACGCAGTATTTT. Translated, it gives CASSTKGSDTQYF.

V gene TRBV5-6 combines with J gene TRBJ1-5, with D possibly matching TRBD1 (5 bases). This CDR3 spans 16 amino acids. Germline V gene lookup returns CDR1 SGHDT and CDR2 YYEEEE. Trimming cost V 2 bases and J 7 bases, with 19 bases left between them. Here the CDR3 DNA reads TGTGCCAGCAGCTTTTCCTGGGGGGGGTTGCGACAGCCCCAGCATTTT. Protein product: CASSFSWGGLRQPQHF.

This clone has a single count. J is TRBJ1-5 and V is TRBV7-2; D is unclear. Germline assignment: CDR1 SGHTA and CDR2 FQGNSA. The CDR3 totals 13 residues. The germline V and J ends were trimmed by 1 base and 6 bases, with 7 bases remaining between them. The CDR3 is CASSLGSVQPQHF. In nucleotides, the CDR3 is TGTGCCAGCAGCTTAGGGTCGGTTCAGCCCCAGCATTTT.